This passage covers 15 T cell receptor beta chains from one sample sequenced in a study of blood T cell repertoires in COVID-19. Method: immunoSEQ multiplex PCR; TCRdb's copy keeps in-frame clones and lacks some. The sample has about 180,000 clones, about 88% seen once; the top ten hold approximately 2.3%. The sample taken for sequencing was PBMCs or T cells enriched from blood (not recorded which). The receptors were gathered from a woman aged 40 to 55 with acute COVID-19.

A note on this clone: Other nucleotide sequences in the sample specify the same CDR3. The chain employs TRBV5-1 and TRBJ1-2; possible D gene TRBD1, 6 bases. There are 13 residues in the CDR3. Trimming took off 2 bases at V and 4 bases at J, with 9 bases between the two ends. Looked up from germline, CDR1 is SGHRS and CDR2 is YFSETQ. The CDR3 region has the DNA TGCGCCAGCAGCTTAACAGGGTCCTATGGCTACACCTTC. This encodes CASSLTGSYGYTF.

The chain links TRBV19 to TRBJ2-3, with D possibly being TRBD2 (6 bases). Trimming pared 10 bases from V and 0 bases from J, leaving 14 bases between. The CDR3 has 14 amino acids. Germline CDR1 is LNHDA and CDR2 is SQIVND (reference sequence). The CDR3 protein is CATRGRGSTDTQYF. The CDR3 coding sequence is TGTGCCACCCGAGGGCGGGGAAGCACAGATACGCAGTATTTT.

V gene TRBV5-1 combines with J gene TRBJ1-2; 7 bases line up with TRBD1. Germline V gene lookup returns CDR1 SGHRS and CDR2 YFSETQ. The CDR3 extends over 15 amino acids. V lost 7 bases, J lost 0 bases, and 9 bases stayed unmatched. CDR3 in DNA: TGCGCCAGCCGGCATTGGACAGGACCTAACTATGGCTACACCTTC. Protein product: CASRHWTGPNYGYTF.

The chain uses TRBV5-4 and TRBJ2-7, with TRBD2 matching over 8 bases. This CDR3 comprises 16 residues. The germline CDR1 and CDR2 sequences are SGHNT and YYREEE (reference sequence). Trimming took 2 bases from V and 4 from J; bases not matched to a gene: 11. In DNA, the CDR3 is TGTGCCAGCAGCTTAGAGACTAGCGCCGATCCTTACGAGCAGTACTTC. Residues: CASSLETSADPYEQYF. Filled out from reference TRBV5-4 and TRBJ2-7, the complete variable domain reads ETGVTQSPTHLIKTRGQQVTLRCSSQSGHNTVSWYQQALGQGPQFIFQYYREEENGRGNFPPRFSGLQFPNYSSELNVNALELDDSALYLCASSLETSADPYEQYFGPGTRLTVT.

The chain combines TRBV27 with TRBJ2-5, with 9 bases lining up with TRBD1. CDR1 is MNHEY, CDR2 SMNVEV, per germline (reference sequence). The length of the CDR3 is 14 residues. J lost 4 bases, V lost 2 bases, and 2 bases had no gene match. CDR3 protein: CASSLRGQGETQYF. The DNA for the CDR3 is TGTGCCAGCAGTTTACGGGGACAGGGAGAGACCCAGTACTTC.

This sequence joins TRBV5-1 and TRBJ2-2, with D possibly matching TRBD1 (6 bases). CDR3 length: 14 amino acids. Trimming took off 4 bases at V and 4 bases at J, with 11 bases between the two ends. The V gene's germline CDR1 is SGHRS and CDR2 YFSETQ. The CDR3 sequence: CASSGGKSTGELFF. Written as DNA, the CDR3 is TGCGCCAGCAGCGGGGGCAAGAGCACCGGGGAGCTGTTTTTT.

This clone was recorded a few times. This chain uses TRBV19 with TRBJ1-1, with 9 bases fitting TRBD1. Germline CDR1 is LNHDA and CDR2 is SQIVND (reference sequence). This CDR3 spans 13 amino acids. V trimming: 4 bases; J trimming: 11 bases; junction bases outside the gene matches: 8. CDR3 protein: CASSREGQGVAFF. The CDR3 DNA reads TGTGCCAGTAGTAGAGAGGGACAGGGAGTGGCTTTCTTT.

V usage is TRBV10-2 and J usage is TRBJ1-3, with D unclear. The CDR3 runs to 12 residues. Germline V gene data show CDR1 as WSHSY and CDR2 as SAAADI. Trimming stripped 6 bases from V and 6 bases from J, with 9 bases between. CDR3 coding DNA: TGCGCCAGCAGGGCGGGTGTAAACACCATATATTTT. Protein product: CASRAGVNTIYF.

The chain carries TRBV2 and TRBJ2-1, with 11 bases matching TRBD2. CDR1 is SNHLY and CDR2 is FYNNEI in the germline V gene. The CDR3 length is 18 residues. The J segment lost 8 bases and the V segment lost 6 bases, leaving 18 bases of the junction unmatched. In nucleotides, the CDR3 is TGTGCCAGCAGCCCCCCCGGTTTCAGTAGCGGGAGGGCGGATGAGCAGTTCTTC. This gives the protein CASSPPGFSSGRADEQFF.

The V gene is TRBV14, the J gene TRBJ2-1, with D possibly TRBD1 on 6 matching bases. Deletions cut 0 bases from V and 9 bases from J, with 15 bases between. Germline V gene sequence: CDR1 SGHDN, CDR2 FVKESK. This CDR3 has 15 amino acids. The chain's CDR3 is CASSQETQGRGEQFF. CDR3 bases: TGTGCCAGCAGCCAAGAAACACAGGGTAGGGGTGAGCAGTTCTTC.

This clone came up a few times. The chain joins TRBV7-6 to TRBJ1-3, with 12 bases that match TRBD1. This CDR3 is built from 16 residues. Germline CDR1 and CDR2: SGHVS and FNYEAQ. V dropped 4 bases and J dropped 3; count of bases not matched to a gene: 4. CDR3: CASSSRDRGRGNTIYF. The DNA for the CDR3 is TGTGCCAGCAGCTCTAGGGACAGGGGGCGTGGAAACACCATATATTTT.

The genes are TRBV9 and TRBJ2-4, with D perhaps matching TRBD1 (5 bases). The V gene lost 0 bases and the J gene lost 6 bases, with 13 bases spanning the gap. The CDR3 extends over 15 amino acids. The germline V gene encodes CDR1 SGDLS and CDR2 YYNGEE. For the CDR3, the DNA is TGTGCCAGCAGCGTAGGTATTTTGGGGCTAAACATTCAGTACTTC. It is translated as CASSVGILGLNIQYF.

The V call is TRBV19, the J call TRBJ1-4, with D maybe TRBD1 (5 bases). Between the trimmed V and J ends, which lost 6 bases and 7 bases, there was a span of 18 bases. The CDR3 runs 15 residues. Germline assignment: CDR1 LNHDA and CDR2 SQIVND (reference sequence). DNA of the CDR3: TGTGCCAGTAGACCTTCGATTGCCGGGGGTGAAAAACTGTTTTTT. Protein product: CASRPSIAGGEKLFF. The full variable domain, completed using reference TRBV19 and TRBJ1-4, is DGGITQSPKYLFRKEGQNVTLSCEQNLNHDAMYWYRQDPGQGLRLIYYSQIVNDFQKGDIAEGYSVSREKKESFPLTVTSAQKNPTAFYLCASRPSIAGGEKLFFGSGTQLSVL.

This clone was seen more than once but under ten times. The chain's CDR3 is CASSDRDGAGGLNEQFF. The CDR3 nucleotides read TGTGCCAGCAGCGATAGAGACGGAGCGGGGGGGCTCAATGAGCAGTTCTTC. J is TRBJ2-1 and V is TRBV9; 10 nucleotides line up with TRBD2. V lost 3 bases, J lost 6 bases, and 12 bases stayed unmatched. The germline gives CDR1 SGDLS, CDR2 YYNGEE. This CDR3 spans 17 amino acids.

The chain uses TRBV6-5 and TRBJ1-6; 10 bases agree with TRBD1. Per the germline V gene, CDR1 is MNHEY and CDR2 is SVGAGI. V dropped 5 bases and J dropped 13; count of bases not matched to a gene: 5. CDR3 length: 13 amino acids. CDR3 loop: CASSISDRGPLHF. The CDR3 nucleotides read TGTGCCAGCAGTATATCGGACAGGGGGCCCCTCCACTTT.